These 26 T cell receptor beta chains originate from one sample sequenced in a study of blood T cell repertoires in COVID-19 (dated by TCRdb to 2019 to 2021). Library preparation employed the immunoSEQ multiplex PCR assay. Held by TCRdb, this immuneACCESS table contains in-frame sequences only and omits some clones. Under half of the omission traces to an unresolved V gene where checked; the cause of the rest is unknown. Across this sample there are approximately 200,000 clones, with roughly 80% seen only once. The ten largest make up 3.2% of the sample. The sequencing input was PBMCs or T cells enriched from blood (not recorded which). Receptors originate from a woman in her 30s who had recovered from COVID-19.

V gene TRBV29-1 combines with J gene TRBJ1-1, with D possibly matching TRBD1 (5 bases). The germline V and J ends were trimmed by 0 bases and 1 base, with 12 bases remaining between them. The CDR3 is 15 residues long. The germline V gene encodes CDR1 SQVTM and CDR2 ANQGSEA. CDR3: CSVEDPGVANTEAFF. The CDR3 region has the DNA TGCAGCGTTGAAGATCCGGGGGTGGCGAACACTGAAGCTTTCTTT.

The chain employs TRBV19 and TRBJ1-5, with D hard to call. Germline CDR1 and CDR2: LNHDA and SQIVND (reference sequence). The CDR3 sequence is 14 residues long. V lost 3 bases, J lost 2 bases, and 8 bases lay in between. The CDR3 loop reads CASSIGVGNQPQHF. In nucleotides, the CDR3 is TGTGCCAGTAGTATCGGGGTAGGCAATCAGCCCCAGCATTTT.

In its sample, this clone was seen a few times. The rearrangement links TRBV6-5 to TRBJ1-2, with TRBD1 matching 8 bases. Germline V gene sequence: CDR1 MNHEY, CDR2 SVGAGI. The CDR3 is made up of 15 amino acids. Trimming took 4 bases from V and 4 from J; bases not matched to a gene: 8. CDR3 protein: CASSLEQGAGYGYTF. CDR3 bases: TGTGCCAGCAGTTTAGAGCAGGGGGCGGGCTATGGCTACACCTTC.

The chain combines TRBV7-2 with TRBJ2-3; possible D gene TRBD2, 5 bases. V was cut by 2 bases and J by 2 bases, with 11 bases left in between. CDR1 SGHTA and CDR2 FQGNSA come from the germline V gene. This CDR3 spans 15 amino acids. The CDR3 nucleotides read TGTGCCAGCAGCTTAACTAGGGCGCTCACAGATACGCAGTATTTT. Translating it yields CASSLTRALTDTQYF. Complete variable domain (other parts from reference TRBV7-2 and TRBJ2-3): GAGVSQSPSNKVTEKGKDVELRCDPISGHTALYWYRQSLGQGLEFLIYFQGNSAPDKSGLPSDRFSAERTGGSVSTLTIQRTQQEDSAVYLCASSLTRALTDTQYFGPGTRLTVL.

Only a few counts were recorded for this clone. The chain uses TRBV20-1 and TRBJ2-3; D not resolved. The germline gives CDR1 DFQATT, CDR2 SNEGSKA (reference sequence). The CDR3 loop spans 11 amino acids. Trimming removed 0 bases from V and 5 bases from J, with 3 bases in between. This CDR3 reads CSARDLDTQYF. CDR3 bases: TGCAGTGCTAGAGACCTAGATACGCAGTATTTT.

In nucleotides, the CDR3 is TGCGCCAGCAGCCCAAGGACAGGGGAAGGTGTTGAAGGAAACACCATATATTTT. It encodes CASSPRTGEGVEGNTIYF. The chain couples TRBV4-1 to TRBJ1-3; 9 positions match TRBD1. The CDR3 has 18 residues. Germline V gene lookup returns CDR1 MGHRA and CDR2 YSYEKL. The J segment lost 4 bases and the V segment lost 4 bases, leaving 14 bases of the junction unmatched.

The chain couples TRBV9 to TRBJ2-1; D gene uncertain. Germline lookup yields CDR1 SGDLS and CDR2 YYNGEE. This CDR3 region has 15 residues. V was cut by 0 bases and J by 5 bases, with 12 bases left in between. The CDR3: CASSVGAPRHNEQFF. CDR3 DNA sequence: TGTGCCAGCAGCGTAGGGGCGCCCAGGCACAATGAGCAGTTCTTC.

Comment on this clone: At one of its ends the junction is not consistent with the germline gene, which may arise from a read error. V is TRBV2 and J is TRBJ2-4, with 10 bases identical to TRBD1. CDR3 length: 16 residues. CDR1 and CDR2 from the germline V gene are SNHLY and FYNNEI. The CDR3 loop reads CASSEGRDRGLGRRIF. The CDR3 DNA follows: TGTGCCAGCAGTGAAGGGAGGGACAGGGGTCTCGGTCGTCGTATTTTC.

This clone was recorded a few times. V is TRBV5-1 and J is TRBJ1-3; D remains unclear. CDR3 length equals 15 residues. V was cut by 5 bases and J by 4 bases, with 16 bases left in between. The germline V gene encodes CDR1 SGHRS and CDR2 YFSETQ. The CDR3 DNA reads as TGCGCCAGCAGGCCCATGAGTGACACGGGAAACACCATATATTTT. It specifies CASRPMSDTGNTIYF.

The chain is built from TRBV27 and TRBJ1-2; no definite D call. Germline CDR1 MNHEY, CDR2 SMNVEV (reference sequence). CDR3 length equals 13 residues. V gave up 2 bases and J gave up 7 bases, with 11 bases separating them. The CDR3 bases are TGTGCCAGCAGTTTAAGATCGACACTTGGCTACACCTTC. The encoded protein is CASSLRSTLGYTF.

The chain uses TRBV4-1 and TRBJ1-2; TRBD1 matches 8 bases. CDR3 length: 14 residues. The germline CDR1 and CDR2 sequences are MGHRA and YSYEKL. V was pared by 5 bases and J by 6 bases, with 8 bases of the junction left unmatched. The CDR3 sequence: CASSWGTGADGYTF. CDR3 in DNA: TGCGCCAGCAGCTGGGGGACAGGAGCTGATGGCTACACCTTC.

The rearrangement links TRBV2 to TRBJ2-4, with D maybe TRBD2 (5 bases). CDR3 length: 19 residues. V lost 5 bases to trimming and J lost 0 bases, with 23 bases between them. Germline V gene sequence: CDR1 SNHLY, CDR2 FYNNEI. The CDR3 nucleotides read TGTGCCAGCAGTCCCCCCCCCACGAGGGAGAGATTAGCCAAAAACATTCAGTACTTC. This encodes CASSPPPTRERLAKNIQYF.

The CDR3 DNA follows: TGTGCCAGTAGTCCTTCCGGGACATACATCTACAATGAGCAGTTCTTC. Residues: CASSPSGTYIYNEQFF. J is TRBJ2-1 and V is TRBV19; D perhaps matches TRBD1 (6 bases). The CDR3 runs 16 residues. Germline V lookup: CDR1 LNHDA, CDR2 SQIVND (reference sequence). The ends were cut back, 5 bases at V and 3 bases at J, with 17 bases in the middle.

The chain has TRBV5-6 and TRBJ2-1; no reliable D call. Germline CDR1 SGHDT, CDR2 YYEEEE. Trimming removed 0 bases from V and 0 bases from J, with 7 bases in between. The CDR3 length is 15 residues. CDR3 bases: TGTGCCAGCAGCTTGGTTGAGAGCTCCTACAATGAGCAGTTCTTC. It codes for CASSLVESSYNEQFF.

The V gene is TRBV28, the J gene TRBJ1-1, with a possible D match to TRBD1 (6 bases). This CDR3 comprises 17 residues. Germline V CDR1 and CDR2: MDHEN, SYDVKM. V was clipped by 2 bases and J by 1 base, with 17 bases between them. CDR3: CASSLIGGAVRNTEAFF. DNA for the CDR3: TGTGCCAGCAGTTTAATAGGGGGGGCAGTGAGGAACACTGAAGCTTTCTTT.

The table lists this clone with a count of one. The rearrangement uses TRBV20-1 and TRBJ1-1; 12 bases fit TRBD1. CDR3 length: 15 amino acids. In germline, CDR1 is DFQATT, CDR2 SNEGSKA (reference sequence). With 3 bases clipped from V and 6 bases from J, the junction kept 8 bases outside the gene matches. The CDR3 sequence is CSASSGTGGLAEAFF. DNA of the CDR3: TGCAGTGCTAGTTCCGGGACAGGGGGCCTGGCTGAAGCTTTCTTT.

V usage is TRBV25-1 and J usage is TRBJ2-2; TRBD2 matches 9 bases. After removal of 10 bases from V and 0 bases from J, the junction contained 6 bases not matched to a gene. CDR3 size: 15 residues. CDR1 and CDR2 (germline): MGHDK, SYGVNS. In DNA, the CDR3 is TGTGCCACCCGTGCGGGGGGGGCGAACACCGGGGAGCTGTTTTTT. Residues: CATRAGGANTGELFF.

V gene TRBV5-1 combines with J gene TRBJ2-2; D perhaps matches TRBD1 (6 bases). V shed 3 bases and J shed 4 bases, with 28 bases lying between them. The CDR3 is made up of 20 amino acids. The germline CDR1 and CDR2 sequences are SGHRS and YFSETQ. DNA of the CDR3: TGCGCCAGCAGCTCCAATCTGCCCCCCCCCGGGACAAGTTTCACCGGGGAGCTGTTTTTT. Amino acid sequence: CASSSNLPPPGTSFTGELFF.

V usage is TRBV27 and J usage is TRBJ1-6; the D is unclear. CDR1 MNHEY and CDR2 SMNVEV come from the germline V gene (reference sequence). V gave up 3 bases and J gave up 8 bases, with 5 bases separating them. The CDR3 sequence is 12 residues long. The CDR3 reads CASSFPDSPLHF. For the CDR3, the DNA is TGTGCCAGCAGTTTTCCGGATTCACCCCTCCACTTT.

The chain links TRBV19 to TRBJ2-5; perhaps TRBD2 as D (7 bases). Germline V gene lookup returns CDR1 LNHDA and CDR2 SQIVND (reference sequence). The CDR3 consists of 15 residues. Trimming removed 7 bases at V and 5 bases at J, with 20 bases between. This chain's CDR3 is CASNPSGGPVETQYF. The CDR3, as DNA: TGTGCCAGTAACCCCTCCGGGGGGCCCGTGGAGACCCAGTACTTC. The entire variable domain, with the rest obtained from reference TRBV19 and TRBJ2-5, is as follows: DGGITQSPKYLFRKEGQNVTLSCEQNLNHDAMYWYRQDPGQGLRLIYYSQIVNDFQKGDIAEGYSVSREKKESFPLTVTSAQKNPTAFYLCASNPSGGPVETQYFGPGTRLLVL.

The chain joins TRBV7-2 to TRBJ1-6; TRBD1 is a possible D gene (5 bases). V lost 3 bases, J lost 10 bases, and 10 bases lay in between. The CDR3 length is 13 residues. Looked up from germline, CDR1 is SGHTA and CDR2 is FQGNSA. The CDR3 nucleotides read TGTGCCAGCAGCTTGCAGGGTGGCTCACCCCTCCACTTT. This codes for CASSLQGGSPLHF.

This chain joins TRBV15 and TRBJ1-6; 8 bases match TRBD1. This CDR3 contains 17 residues. V dropped 1 base and J dropped 0; count of bases not matched to a gene: 2. CDR1 is LNHNV and CDR2 is YYDKDF in the germline V gene (reference sequence). CDR3 coding DNA: TGTGCCACCAGCAGAGGACAGGGGTACTCCTATAATTCACCCCTCCACTTT. Translated: CATSRGQGYSYNSPLHF.

The chain links TRBV3-1 (or the pseudogene TRBV3-2) to TRBJ1-6; 9 nucleotides match TRBD1. V dropped 1 base and J dropped 6; count of bases not matched to a gene: 13. The CDR3 spans 19 residues. Germline V gene data show CDR1 as LGHDT and CDR2 as YNNKEL (reference sequence). CDR3 nucleotide sequence: TGTGCCAGCAGCCAAGGAACAGGGGGCGAGGTCGGGCGTAATTCACCCCTCCACTTT. Residues: CASSQGTGGEVGRNSPLHF.

The chain links TRBV7-9 to TRBJ2-1, with a tentative D call TRBD1 (7 bases). Trimming took off 1 base at V and 7 bases at J, with 11 bases between the two ends. There are 14 residues in the CDR3. CDR1 and CDR2 (germline): SEHNR, FQNEAQ (reference sequence). CDR3 region: CASSLGPGGNEQFF. The CDR3 region has the DNA TGTGCCAGCAGCTTAGGTCCAGGGGGGAATGAGCAGTTCTTC.

This rearrangement joins TRBV18 to TRBJ2-5, with D possibly TRBD1 on 5 matching bases. V dropped 2 bases and J dropped 1 base, with 5 bases sitting between them. The CDR3 covers 13 residues. Germline V gene sequence: CDR1 KGHSH, CDR2 LQKENI. CDR3 in DNA: TGTGCCAGCTCACCAGGGGCCCAAGAGACCCAGTACTTC. Protein product: CASSPGAQETQYF. Together with reference TRBV18 and TRBJ2-5, the CDR3 gives the full variable domain: NAGVMQNPRHLVRRRGQEARLRCSPMKGHSHVYWYRQLPEEGLKFMVYLQKENIIDESGMPKERFSAEFPKEGPSILRIQQVVRGDSAAYFCASSPGAQETQYFGPGTRLLVL.

This clone was observed once. The V and J genes are TRBV5-1 and TRBJ1-3, with D perhaps TRBD1 (5 bases). The germline CDR1 and CDR2 sequences are SGHRS and YFSETQ. The length of the CDR3 is 14 residues. Trimming took off 4 bases at V and 0 bases at J, with 8 bases between the two ends. CDR3 loop: CASSQDNSGNTIYF. The CDR3 DNA follows: TGCGCCAGCAGCCAGGACAACTCTGGAAACACCATATATTTT.